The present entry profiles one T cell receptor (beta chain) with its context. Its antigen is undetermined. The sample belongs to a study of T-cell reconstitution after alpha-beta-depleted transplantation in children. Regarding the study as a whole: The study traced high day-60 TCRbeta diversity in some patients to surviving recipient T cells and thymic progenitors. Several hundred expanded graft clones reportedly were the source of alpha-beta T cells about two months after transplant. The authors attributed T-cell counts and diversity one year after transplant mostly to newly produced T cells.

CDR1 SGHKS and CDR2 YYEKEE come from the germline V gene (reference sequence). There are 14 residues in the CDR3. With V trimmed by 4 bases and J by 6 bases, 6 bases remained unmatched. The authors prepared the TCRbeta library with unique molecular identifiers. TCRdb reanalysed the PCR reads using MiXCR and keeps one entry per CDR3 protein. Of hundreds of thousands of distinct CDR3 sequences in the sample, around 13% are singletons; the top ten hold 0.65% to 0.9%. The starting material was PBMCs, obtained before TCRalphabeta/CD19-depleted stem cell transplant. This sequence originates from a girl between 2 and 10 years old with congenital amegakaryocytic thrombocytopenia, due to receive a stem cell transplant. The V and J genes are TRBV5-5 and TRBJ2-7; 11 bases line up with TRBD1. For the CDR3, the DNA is TGTGCCAGCAGCACTACCGGGACAGGGGGCGAGCAGTACTTC. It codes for CASSTTGTGGEQYF.